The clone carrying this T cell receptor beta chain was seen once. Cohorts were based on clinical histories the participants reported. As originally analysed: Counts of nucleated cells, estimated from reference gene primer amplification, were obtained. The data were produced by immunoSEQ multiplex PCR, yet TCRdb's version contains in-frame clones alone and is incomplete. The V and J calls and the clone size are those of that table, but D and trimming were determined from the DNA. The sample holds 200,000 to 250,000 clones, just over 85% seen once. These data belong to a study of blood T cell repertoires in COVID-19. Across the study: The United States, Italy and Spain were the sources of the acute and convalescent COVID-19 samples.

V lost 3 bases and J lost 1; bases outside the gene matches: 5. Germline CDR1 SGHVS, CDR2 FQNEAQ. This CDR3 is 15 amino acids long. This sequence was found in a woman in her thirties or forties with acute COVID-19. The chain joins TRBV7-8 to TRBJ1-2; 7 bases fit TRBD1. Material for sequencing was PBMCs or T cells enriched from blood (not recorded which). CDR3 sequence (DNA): TGTGCCAGCAGCTTCGGACAGGCTGATAACTATGGCTACACCTTC. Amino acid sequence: CASSFGQADNYGYTF.